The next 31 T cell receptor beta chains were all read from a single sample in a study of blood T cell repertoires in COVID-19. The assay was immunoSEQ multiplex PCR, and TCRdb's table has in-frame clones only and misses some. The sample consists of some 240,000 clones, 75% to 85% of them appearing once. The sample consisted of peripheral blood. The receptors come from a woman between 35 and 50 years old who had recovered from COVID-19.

CDR3 sequence reads: CASSLGTADYGYTF. In DNA, the CDR3 is TGCGCCAGCAGCTTAGGGACAGCTGACTATGGCTACACCTTC. The chain has TRBV5-1 and TRBJ1-2; 7 bases fit TRBD1. The CDR3 runs 14 residues. Germline V gene lookup returns CDR1 SGHRS and CDR2 YFSETQ. V trimming: 2 bases; J trimming: 3 bases; junction bases outside the gene matches: 4.

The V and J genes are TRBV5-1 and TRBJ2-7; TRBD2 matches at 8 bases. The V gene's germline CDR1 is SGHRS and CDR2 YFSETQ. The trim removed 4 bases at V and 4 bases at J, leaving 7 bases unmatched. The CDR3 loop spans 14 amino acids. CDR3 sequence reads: CASSPGGDRYEQYF. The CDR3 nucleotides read TGCGCCAGCAGCCCGGGGGGGGATCGGTACGAGCAGTACTTC.

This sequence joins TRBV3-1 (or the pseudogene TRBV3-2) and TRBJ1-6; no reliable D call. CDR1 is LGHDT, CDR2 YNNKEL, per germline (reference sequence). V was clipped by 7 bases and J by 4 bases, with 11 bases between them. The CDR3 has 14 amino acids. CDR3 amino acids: CASNAADYNSPLHF. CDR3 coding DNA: TGTGCCAGCAACGCGGCAGATTATAATTCACCCCTCCACTTT.

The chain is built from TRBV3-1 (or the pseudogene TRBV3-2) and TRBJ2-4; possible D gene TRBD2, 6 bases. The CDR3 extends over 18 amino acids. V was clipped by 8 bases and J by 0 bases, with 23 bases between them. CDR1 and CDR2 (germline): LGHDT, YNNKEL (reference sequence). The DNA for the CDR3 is TGTGCCAGCCCTCACCTCGGGCCGGACGGGAGAGCCAAAAACATTCAGTACTTC. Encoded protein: CASPHLGPDGRAKNIQYF.

The CDR3, as DNA: TGTGCCAGCAGCCCCCTTCCGGGACAGGGGAACACTGAAGCTTTCTTT. It specifies CASSPLPGQGNTEAFF. This chain joins TRBV7-9 and TRBJ1-1, with TRBD1 matching over 9 bases. J gave up 1 base and V 5 bases, and 8 bases lay outside the gene matches. CDR1 is SEHNR, CDR2 FQNEAQ, per germline (reference sequence). CDR3 size: 16 residues.

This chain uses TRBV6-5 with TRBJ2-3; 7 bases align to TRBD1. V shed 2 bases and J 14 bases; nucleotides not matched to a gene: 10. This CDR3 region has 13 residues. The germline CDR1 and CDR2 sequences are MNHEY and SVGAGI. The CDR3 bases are TGTGCCAGCAGTTACATGTCGACAGGGTACCGGTATTTT. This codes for CASSYMSTGYRYF.

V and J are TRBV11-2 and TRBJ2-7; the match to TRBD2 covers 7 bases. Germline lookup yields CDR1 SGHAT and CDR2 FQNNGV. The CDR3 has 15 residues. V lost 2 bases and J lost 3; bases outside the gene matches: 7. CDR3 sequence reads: CASSLNGGGFYEQYF. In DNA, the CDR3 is TGTGCCAGCAGCTTAAATGGGGGGGGTTTCTACGAGCAGTACTTC.

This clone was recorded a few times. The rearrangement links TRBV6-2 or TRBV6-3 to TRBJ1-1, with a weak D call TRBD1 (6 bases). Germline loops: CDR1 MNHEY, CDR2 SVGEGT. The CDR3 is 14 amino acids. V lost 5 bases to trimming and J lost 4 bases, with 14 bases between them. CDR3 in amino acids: CASSAPYRATEAFF. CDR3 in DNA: TGTGCCAGCAGTGCCCCATACAGGGCCACTGAAGCTTTCTTT.

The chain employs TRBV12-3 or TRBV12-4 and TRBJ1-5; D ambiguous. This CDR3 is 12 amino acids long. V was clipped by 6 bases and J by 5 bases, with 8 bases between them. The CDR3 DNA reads TGTGCCAGCAGCCCGGGGTATCAGCCCCAGCATTTT. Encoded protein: CASSPGYQPQHF.

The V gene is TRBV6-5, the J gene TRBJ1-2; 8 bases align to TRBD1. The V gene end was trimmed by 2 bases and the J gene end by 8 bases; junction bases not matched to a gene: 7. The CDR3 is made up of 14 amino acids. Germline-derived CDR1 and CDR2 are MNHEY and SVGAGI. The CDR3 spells CASSYLGTGGGYTF. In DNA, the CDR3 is TGTGCCAGCAGTTACCTCGGGACAGGTGGCGGCTACACCTTC.

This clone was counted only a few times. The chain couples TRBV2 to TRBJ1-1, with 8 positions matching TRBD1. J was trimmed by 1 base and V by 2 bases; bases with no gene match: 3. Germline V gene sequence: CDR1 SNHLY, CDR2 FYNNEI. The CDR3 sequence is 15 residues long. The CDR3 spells CASSEQGASNTEAFF. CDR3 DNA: TGTGCCAGCAGTGAACAGGGGGCTTCGAACACTGAAGCTTTCTTT.

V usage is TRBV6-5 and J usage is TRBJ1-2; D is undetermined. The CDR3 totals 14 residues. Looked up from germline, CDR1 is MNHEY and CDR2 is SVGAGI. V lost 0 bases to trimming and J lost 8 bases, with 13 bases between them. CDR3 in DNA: TGTGCCAGCAGTTACTCGTTCCCGGGAAGGGGCTACACCTTC. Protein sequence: CASSYSFPGRGYTF.

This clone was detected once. In DNA form, the CDR3 reads TGTGCCAGTAGTATAGATTTCAGCGGGGGGGCAGATACGCAGTATTTT. Translating gives CASSIDFSGGADTQYF. The chain has TRBV19 and TRBJ2-3, with 10 bases fitting TRBD2. Germline CDR1 LNHDA, CDR2 SQIVND (reference sequence). The CDR3 is made up of 16 amino acids. V lost 0 bases and J lost 4; bases outside the gene matches: 4.

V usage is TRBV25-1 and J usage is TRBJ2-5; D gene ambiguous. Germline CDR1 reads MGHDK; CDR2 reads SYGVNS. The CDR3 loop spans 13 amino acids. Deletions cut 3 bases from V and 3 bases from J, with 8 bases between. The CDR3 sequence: CASSDGVEETQYF. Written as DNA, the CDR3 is TGTGCCAGCAGTGACGGTGTCGAAGAGACCCAGTACTTC.

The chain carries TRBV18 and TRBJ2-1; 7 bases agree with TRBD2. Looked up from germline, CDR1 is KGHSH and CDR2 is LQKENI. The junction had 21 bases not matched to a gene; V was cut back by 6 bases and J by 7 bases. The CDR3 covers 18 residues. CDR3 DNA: TGTGCCAGCTCTCCCGAGTCCCCCGGCATAGCGGGTAGGAATGAGCAGTTCTTC. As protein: CASSPESPGIAGRNEQFF.

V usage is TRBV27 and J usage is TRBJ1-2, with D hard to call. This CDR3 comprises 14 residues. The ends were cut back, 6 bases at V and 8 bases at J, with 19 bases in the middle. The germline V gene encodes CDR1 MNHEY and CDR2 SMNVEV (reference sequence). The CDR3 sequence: CASSRTTGSGGYTF. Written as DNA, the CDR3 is TGTGCCAGCAGCCGAACTACGGGTTCGGGAGGCTACACCTTC.

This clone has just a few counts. The CDR3 DNA sequence: TGTGCCAGCAGCCCCACCAAAAACATTCAGTACTTC. The encoded protein is CASSPTKNIQYF. This chain joins TRBV6-2 or TRBV6-3 and TRBJ2-4; D gene ambiguous. The CDR3 covers 12 residues. V lost 6 bases to trimming and J lost 2 bases, with 5 bases between them. Germline assignment: CDR1 MNHEY and CDR2 SVGEGT.

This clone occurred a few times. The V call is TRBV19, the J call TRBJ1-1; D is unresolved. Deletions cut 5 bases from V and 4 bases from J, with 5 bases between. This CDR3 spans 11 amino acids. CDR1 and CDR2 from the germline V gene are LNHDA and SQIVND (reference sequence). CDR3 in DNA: TGTGCCAGTAGTCTGGCCACTGAAGCTTTCTTT. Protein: CASSLATEAFF.

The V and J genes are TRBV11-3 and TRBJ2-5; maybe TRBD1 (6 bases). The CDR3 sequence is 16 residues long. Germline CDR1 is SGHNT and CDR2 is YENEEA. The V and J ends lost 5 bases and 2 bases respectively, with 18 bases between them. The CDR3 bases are TGTGCCAGCAGCGACGGGTTCAGGGGCCAACAAGAGACCCAGTACTTC. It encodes CASSDGFRGQQETQYF.

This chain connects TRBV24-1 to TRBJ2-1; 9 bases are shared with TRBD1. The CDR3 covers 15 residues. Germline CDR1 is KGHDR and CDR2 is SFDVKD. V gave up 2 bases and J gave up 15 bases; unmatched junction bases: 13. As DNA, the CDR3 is TGTGCCACCAGTGATTCCGGACAGGGGTTTGTTCCGCTGTTCTTC. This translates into CATSDSGQGFVPLFF.

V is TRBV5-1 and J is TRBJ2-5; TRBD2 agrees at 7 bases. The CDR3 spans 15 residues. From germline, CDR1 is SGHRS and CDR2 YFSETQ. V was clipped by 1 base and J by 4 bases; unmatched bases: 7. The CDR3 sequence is CASSLSPGRGETQYF. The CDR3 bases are TGCGCCAGCAGCTTGTCCCCGGGGAGGGGAGAGACCCAGTACTTC. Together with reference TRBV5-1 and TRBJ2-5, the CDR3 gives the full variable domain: KAGVTQTPRYLIKTRGQQVTLSCSPISGHRSVSWYQQTPGQGLQFLFEYFSETQRNKGNFPGRFSGRQFSNSRSEMNVSTLELGDSALYLCASSLSPGRGETQYFGPGTRLLVL.

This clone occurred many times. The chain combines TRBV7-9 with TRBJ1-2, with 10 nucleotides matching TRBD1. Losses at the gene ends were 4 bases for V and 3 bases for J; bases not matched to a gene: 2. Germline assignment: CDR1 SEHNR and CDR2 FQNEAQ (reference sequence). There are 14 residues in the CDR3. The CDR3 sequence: CASSYGQGDYGYTF. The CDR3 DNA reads TGTGCCAGCAGCTACGGACAGGGGGACTATGGCTACACCTTC. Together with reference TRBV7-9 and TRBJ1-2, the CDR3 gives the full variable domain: DTGVSQNPRHKITKRGQNVTFRCDPISEHNRLYWYRQTLGQGPEFLTYFQNEAQLEKSRLLSDRFSAERPKGSFSTLEIQRTEQGDSAMYLCASSYGQGDYGYTFGSGTRLTVV.

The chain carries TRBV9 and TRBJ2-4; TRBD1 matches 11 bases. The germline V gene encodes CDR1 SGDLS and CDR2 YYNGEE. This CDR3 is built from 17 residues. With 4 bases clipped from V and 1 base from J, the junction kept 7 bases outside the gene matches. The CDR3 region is CASSPRGQGVAKNIQYF. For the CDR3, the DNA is TGTGCCAGCAGCCCTAGGGGACAGGGGGTTGCCAAAAACATTCAGTACTTC.

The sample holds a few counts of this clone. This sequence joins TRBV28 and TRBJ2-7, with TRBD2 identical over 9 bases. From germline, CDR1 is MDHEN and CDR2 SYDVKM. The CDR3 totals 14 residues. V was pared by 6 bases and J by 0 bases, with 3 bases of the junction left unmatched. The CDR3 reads CASREAGGSYEQYF. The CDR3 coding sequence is TGTGCCAGCAGGGAAGCGGGGGGCTCCTACGAGCAGTACTTC.

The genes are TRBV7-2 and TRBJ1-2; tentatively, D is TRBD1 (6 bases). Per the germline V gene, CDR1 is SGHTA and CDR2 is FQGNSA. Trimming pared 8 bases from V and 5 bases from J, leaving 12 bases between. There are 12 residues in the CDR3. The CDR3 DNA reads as TGTGCCAGCGGGGAGGGGGGGTATGGCTACACCTTC. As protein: CASGEGGYGYTF.

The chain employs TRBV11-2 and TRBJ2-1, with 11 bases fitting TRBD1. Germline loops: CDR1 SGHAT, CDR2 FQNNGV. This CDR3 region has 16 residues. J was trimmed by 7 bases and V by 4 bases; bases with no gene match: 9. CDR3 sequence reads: CASSSLGQGALNEQFF. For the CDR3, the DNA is TGTGCCAGCAGCTCCCTCGGACAGGGGGCATTGAATGAGCAGTTCTTC.

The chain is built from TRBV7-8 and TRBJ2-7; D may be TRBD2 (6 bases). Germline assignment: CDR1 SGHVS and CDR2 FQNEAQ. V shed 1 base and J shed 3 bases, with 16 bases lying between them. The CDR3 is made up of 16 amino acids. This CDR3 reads CASSLDYAGTLYEQYF. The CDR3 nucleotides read TGTGCCAGCAGCTTAGACTACGCGGGGACCCTCTACGAGCAGTACTTC.

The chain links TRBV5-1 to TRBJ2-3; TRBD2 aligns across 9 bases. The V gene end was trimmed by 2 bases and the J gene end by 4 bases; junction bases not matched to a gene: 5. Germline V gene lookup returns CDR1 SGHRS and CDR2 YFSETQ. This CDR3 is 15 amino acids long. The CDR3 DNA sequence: TGCGCCAGCAGCTTCAACGCGGGGGGGGCAGATACGCAGTATTTT. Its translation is CASSFNAGGADTQYF.

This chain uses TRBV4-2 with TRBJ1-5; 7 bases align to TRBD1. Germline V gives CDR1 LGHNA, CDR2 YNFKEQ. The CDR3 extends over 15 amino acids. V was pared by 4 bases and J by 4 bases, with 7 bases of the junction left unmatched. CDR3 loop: CASSPGVQGNQPQHF. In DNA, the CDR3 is TGTGCCAGCAGCCCAGGCGTACAGGGGAATCAGCCCCAGCATTTT.

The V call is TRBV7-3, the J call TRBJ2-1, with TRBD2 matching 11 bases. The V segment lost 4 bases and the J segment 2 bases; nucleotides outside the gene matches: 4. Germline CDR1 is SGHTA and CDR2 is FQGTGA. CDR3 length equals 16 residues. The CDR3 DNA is TGTGCCAGCAGCTCCATTAGCGGGGGGGCCTACAATGAGCAGTTCTTC. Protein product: CASSSISGGAYNEQFF.

For the CDR3, the DNA is TGTGCCTGGAGTGAGGAGGCAGGAGACGTTGAAAAACTGTTTTTT. Translating gives CAWSEEAGDVEKLFF. The chain links TRBV30 to TRBJ1-4; unclear D gene. Trimming took off 1 base at V and 7 bases at J, with 16 bases between the two ends. Germline V gives CDR1 GTSNPN, CDR2 SVGIG (reference sequence). The CDR3 runs 15 residues. Drawing the rest from reference TRBV30 and TRBJ1-4, the complete variable domain is SQTIHQWPATLVQPVGSPLSLECTVEGTSNPNLYWYRQAAGRGLQLLFYSVGIGQISSEVPQNLSASRPQDRQFILSSKKLLLSDSGFYLCAWSEEAGDVEKLFFGSGTQLSVL.